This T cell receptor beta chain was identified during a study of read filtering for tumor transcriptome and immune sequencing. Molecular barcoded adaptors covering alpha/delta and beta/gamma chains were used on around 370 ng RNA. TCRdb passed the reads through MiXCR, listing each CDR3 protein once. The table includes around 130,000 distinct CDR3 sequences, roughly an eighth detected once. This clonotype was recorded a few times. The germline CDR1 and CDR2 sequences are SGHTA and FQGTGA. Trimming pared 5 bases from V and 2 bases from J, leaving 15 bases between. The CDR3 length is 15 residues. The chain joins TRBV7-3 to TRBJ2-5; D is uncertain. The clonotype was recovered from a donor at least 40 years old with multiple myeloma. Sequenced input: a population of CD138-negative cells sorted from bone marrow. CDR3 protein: CASSRPGAGQETQYF. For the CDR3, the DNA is TGTGCCAGCAGCCGCCCCGGCGCAGGACAAGAGACCCAGTACTTC.